The present entry profiles one TCR beta chain with its context. Its antigen is not known. The junction differs from germline at one of its ends, possibly a read error. MiXCR was run by TCRdb on the reads, yielding one entry per CDR3 protein. The table includes about 180,000 distinct CDR3 sequences, over 13% detected once. The data stem from a study of T cell repertoires in cytomegalovirus infection. About the study: Matching HLA type and CMV infection were both indicated by public TCR beta signatures. Overall study results and limits: Clonotype analysis showed dominance of the ex vivo response by HLA-C-restricted CMV-specific TCR beta clonotypes. Carriers of CMV plus the relevant HLA were identified by cumulative public TCR beta family frequency.

The CDR3 length is 17 residues. CDR1 and CDR2 (germline): MDHEN, SYDVKM. The clonotype comes from a human donor in good health (CMV status not recorded). Some clones in this sample may be carry-over from other donors' samples. V usage is TRBV28 and J usage is TRBJ2-5; 12 nucleotides agree with TRBD2. Source material: PBMCs. The CDR3 here is CASTLMTSGSPKETQYF. The CDR3 DNA sequence: TGTGCCAGCACTTTAATGACTAGCGGGAGCCCAAAAGAGACCCAGTACTTC.